The TCR beta chain under discussion was sequenced for a study of vaccination and CD4 T cells after COVID-19. Turning to this clonotype: What it recognizes is unknown.

The sample's treatment: approximately 9-day PBMC culture with coronavirus spike peptide pools or control peptides (ViraFEST assay). Sequenced with the Oncomine TCR Beta short-read assay was DNA taken from cultured CD4+ T cells. Extraction of genomic DNA was performed on cultured CD4+ T cells. TCRdb re-analysed the PCR reads in MiXCR, keeping a single row per CDR3 protein. The sample records more than 25,000 distinct CDR3 sequences, less than 80% being singletons. The germline gives CDR1 GTSNPN, CDR2 SVGIG (reference sequence). The CDR3 has 16 residues. Deletions cut 4 bases from V and 4 bases from J, with 22 bases between.

The material sequenced was CD4+ T cells from blood, cultured in vitro, taken after SARS-CoV-2 vaccination. The chain carries TRBV30 and TRBJ1-2; D is ambiguous. This clonotype originated in a human donor who received a COVID-19 vaccine. The CDR3 bases are TGTGCCTGGACCCACTTCCCACGAGCCCGGGGCTATGGCTACACCTTC. Translation: CAWTHFPRARGYGYTF.